This section outlines one TCR beta chain sequence together with its context. Its binding antigen is unknown. Qualities for individual bases were not recorded, and no much larger clone is one base off. From its cysteine to its phenylalanine, the CDR3 spans 16 amino acids. Only the CDR3 portion is preserved as DNA: 48 bases, with reading frame beginning at the first base. The germline V gene (reference sequence) provides CDR1 SEHNR and CDR2 FQNEAQ. Deletion took 4 bases off V and 3 bases off J, with a span of 18 bases between the germline ends. The entry originates in a study of T cell changes during pregnancy in multiple sclerosis (dated by TCRdb to 2018 to 2020). At the level of the whole study: In women with multiple sclerosis, the researchers looked at how the T cell repertoire shifted as pregnancy progressed.

Library construction relied on the immunoSEQ multiplex PCR assay. TCRdb mirrors the immuneACCESS table, restricted to in-frame sequences. Some clones are absent from its copies; in checked studies, under half trace to an unresolved V gene, and the reason for the others is unknown. This sample holds under 85,000 clones; over 85% were observed only once. Of the sample, around 0.2% is held by the ten largest clones. The sequence is built from TRBV7-9 and TRBJ1-2; TRBD1 could be the D gene, as 5 bases match. Source: CD4+ T cells from peripheral blood mononuclear cells, taken before pregnancy. The receptor's source is a female donor with multiple sclerosis, enrolled in a pregnancy study. The CDR3 protein is CASSSSAGGFHYGYTF. The DNA sequence reads TGTGCCAGCAGCTCCAGTGCGGGGGGGTTTCACTATGGCTACACCTTC.